This T cell receptor (beta chain) appears in the sequencing data of a study of cytomegalovirus exposure and HLA in healthy donors. Study summary: Earlier, almost 120 million unique TCR beta sequences were recovered from 200 million or so T cells by an analysis. The study, taken as a whole, reports: Association of a missense DCLRE1C variant with TCR beta V- and J-gene trimming was reported in a later analysis. Overall, approximately 150 TCR beta chains were annotated as cytomegalovirus-associated. Reports described diagnosis of cytomegalovirus status by the classifier as highly specific and sensitive.

Details on this clone: Its antigen remains unidentified.

Trimming pared 6 bases from V and 4 bases from J, leaving 10 bases between. The CDR3 extends over 12 amino acids. Looked up from germline, CDR1 is MDHEN and CDR2 is SYDVKM. 13 Jbeta primers and 60 Vbeta primers were used for the PCR. Some clones are missing from TCRdb's copy, which holds only in-frame ones; the method was immunoSEQ multiplex PCR. The sample has about 200,000 clones, around 88% seen once. The sample was PBMCs. The source is a woman aged 25-40 years in good health and CMV-seronegative. This chain connects TRBV28 to TRBJ2-7; D remains ambiguous. The CDR3 sequence is CASSILEYEQYF. CDR3 bases: TGTGCCAGCAGCATTCTAGAATACGAGCAGTACTTC. Full variable domain (remainder filled in from reference TRBV28 and TRBJ2-7): DVKVTQSSRYLVKRTGEKVFLECVQDMDHENMFWYRQDPGLGLRLIYFSYDVKMKEKGDIPEGYSVSREKKERFSLILESASTNQTSMYLCASSILEYEQYFGPGTRLTVT.